Each of the 26 T cell receptor beta chains below was sequenced from the same sample in a study of spatial heterogeneity in lung cancer. Time point described: sample taken at primary tumor resection. Unsorted whole RNA from tumor, nontumor lung or frozen PBMC underwent sequencing. TCRdb independently ran MiXCR on the 5' RACE reads; one entry per CDR3 protein. The table records around 40,000 distinct CDR3 sequences, roughly 5.8% of them present only once. This material consisted of PBMCs, taken at surgery. Every receptor here comes from a male donor with early-stage non-small cell lung cancer.

The rearrangement uses TRBV30 and TRBJ2-3; D is uncertain. V was shortened by 4 bases and J by 2 bases, with 22 bases between the two germline ends. The CDR3 runs 17 residues. Per germline, CDR1 GTSNPN and CDR2 SVGIG (reference sequence). This chain's CDR3 is CAWTPLGQPRLTDTQYF. The CDR3 DNA follows: TGTGCCTGGACCCCCCTAGGGCAGCCCCGCCTCACAGATACGCAGTATTTT. Full variable domain (remainder filled in from reference TRBV30 and TRBJ2-3): SQTIHQWPATLVQPVGSPLSLECTVEGTSNPNLYWYRQAAGRGLQLLFYSVGIGQISSEVPQNLSASRPQDRQFILSSKKLLLSDSGFYLCAWTPLGQPRLTDTQYFGPGTRLTVL.

This clonotype was observed at least ten times. The genes are TRBV7-2 and TRBJ1-5; D unresolved. CDR1 is SGHTA, CDR2 FQGNSA, per germline. The germline V and J ends were trimmed by 1 base and 0 bases, with 4 bases remaining between them. The CDR3 contains 14 residues. For the CDR3, the DNA is TGTGCCAGCAGCTTAGACAATAGCAATCAGCCCCAGCATTTT. Its translation: CASSLDNSNQPQHF. Full variable domain (missing parts from reference TRBV7-2 and TRBJ1-5): GAGVSQSPSNKVTEKGKDVELRCDPISGHTALYWYRQSLGQGLEFLIYFQGNSAPDKSGLPSDRFSAERTGGSVSTLTIQRTQQEDSAVYLCASSLDNSNQPQHFGDGTRLSIL.

This clonotype was seen at least ten times. The chain joins TRBV10-3 to TRBJ2-3; TRBD2 matches at 8 bases. CDR3 length: 14 amino acids. J lost 3 bases, V lost 4 bases, and 3 bases had no gene match. Germline V gene lookup returns CDR1 ENHRY and CDR2 SYGVKD. The CDR3 reads CAISAGGPTDTQYF. The CDR3 DNA reads TGTGCCATCAGTGCGGGGGGGCCGACAGATACGCAGTATTTT.

This clonotype appeared many times. V gene TRBV30 combines with J gene TRBJ2-1, with no clear D. The ends were cut back, 0 bases at V and 7 bases at J, with 7 bases in the middle. CDR3 length: 12 amino acids. The germline V gene encodes CDR1 GTSNPN and CDR2 SVGIG (reference sequence). CDR3: CAWSVLVNEQFF. The CDR3 bases are TGTGCCTGGAGTGTATTGGTTAATGAGCAGTTCTTC.

This clonotype was recorded at least ten times. The chain couples TRBV12-3 or TRBV12-4 to TRBJ2-7; D may correspond to TRBD1 or TRBD2 (5 bases each). The V and J ends lost 2 bases and 6 bases respectively, with 14 bases between them. The CDR3 length is 14 residues. The CDR3 sequence: CASSLPGRAVEQYF. For the CDR3, the DNA is TGTGCCAGCAGTTTACCGGGACGCGCGGTCGAGCAGTACTTC.

This clonotype showed up many times. The J gene is TRBJ1-4, the V gene TRBV7-2, with 7 bases that match TRBD1. V was clipped by 5 bases and J by 7 bases; unmatched bases: 10. CDR1 and CDR2 from the germline V gene are SGHTA and FQGNSA. This CDR3 comprises 15 residues. CDR3: CASSRVTGNTEKLFF. The CDR3 DNA sequence: TGTGCCAGCAGCAGAGTGACAGGGAATACTGAAAAACTGTTTTTT.

The chain couples TRBV3-1 to TRBJ1-1, with D possibly matching TRBD1 (6 bases). Trimming took 4 bases from V and 5 from J, leaving 20 bases between them. Germline V gene sequence: CDR1 LGHDT, CDR2 YNNKEL (reference sequence). This CDR3 comprises 16 residues. The CDR3 DNA reads TGTGCCAGCAGCCCCGAGCTTCCAGGGGAAGGGACTGAAGCTTTCTTT. Amino acids: CASSPELPGEGTEAFF.

This clonotype was seen many times. The chain has TRBV4-3 and TRBJ2-1; no clear D. The V gene lost 4 bases and the J gene lost 11 bases, with 12 bases spanning the gap. Looked up from germline, CDR1 is LGHNA and CDR2 is YSLEER. The CDR3 contains 12 residues. CDR3 protein: CASSPTYGQQFF. Here the CDR3 DNA reads TGCGCCAGCAGCCCCACCTACGGACAGCAGTTCTTC.

The chain has TRBV9 and TRBJ1-1, with 7 bases fitting TRBD1. The CDR3 extends over 13 amino acids. V dropped 4 bases and J dropped 4; count of bases not matched to a gene: 4. Germline lookup yields CDR1 SGDLS and CDR2 YYNGEE. CDR3 amino acids: CASSSQGGTEAFF. The CDR3 DNA is TGTGCCAGCAGCTCCCAGGGGGGCACTGAAGCTTTCTTT.

This clonotype was counted ten times or more. The J gene is TRBJ1-2, the V gene TRBV19, with D uncertain. The ends were cut back, 7 bases at V and 8 bases at J, with 14 bases in the middle. The germline V gene encodes CDR1 LNHDA and CDR2 SQIVND (reference sequence). This CDR3 region has 12 residues. This CDR3 reads CASNPHPGGYTF. As DNA, the CDR3 is TGTGCCAGTAATCCGCACCCCGGGGGCTACACCTTC.

This clonotype was detected many times. The CDR3 bases are TGCGCCAGCAGCCCCACAAACCAGGGGGCGCGGGGGAGCGGGACAGCATACTATGGCTACACCTTC. Translation: CASSPTNQGARGSGTAYYGYTF. This chain links TRBV5-1 with TRBJ1-2, with 8 positions matching TRBD1. The CDR3 contains 22 residues. Germline V CDR1 and CDR2: SGHRS, YFSETQ. V lost 4 bases and J lost 3; bases outside the gene matches: 29.

Only a few counts were recorded for this clonotype. The rearrangement joins TRBV7-8 to TRBJ1-4; no clear D gene. CDR3 length equals 13 residues. Trimming cost V 1 base and J 10 bases, with 10 bases left between them. Per the germline V gene, CDR1 is SGHVS and CDR2 is FQNEAQ. DNA of the CDR3: TGTGCCAGCAGCTTAGACTATCAGGCAAAACTGTTTTTT. Its protein product is CASSLDYQAKLFF.

This clonotype occurred many times. This chain joins TRBV15 and TRBJ1-1; 7 bases are a match to TRBD1. CDR1 is LNHNV and CDR2 is YYDKDF in the germline V gene (reference sequence). This CDR3 comprises 15 residues. The V gene end was trimmed by 3 bases and the J gene end by 3 bases; junction bases not matched to a gene: 7. The CDR3 bases are TGTGCCACCAGCAGTCGGACAGGACTAGACACTGAAGCTTTCTTT. It translates to CATSSRTGLDTEAFF.

The table lists this clonotype with a few counts. The chain is built from TRBV5-5 and TRBJ1-4, with TRBD1 as a possible D gene (6 bases). CDR3 length: 16 amino acids. The germline V gene encodes CDR1 SGHKS and CDR2 YYEKEE (reference sequence). Trimming removed 4 bases from V and 3 bases from J, with 16 bases in between. CDR3 protein: CASSPEYRAANEKLFF. The CDR3 DNA reads TGTGCCAGCAGCCCAGAATACAGGGCGGCTAATGAAAAACTGTTTTTT.

This clonotype was counted ten times or more. The genes are TRBV5-5 and TRBJ2-3; D gene ambiguous. The CDR3 is 15 residues long. Germline V gene sequence: CDR1 SGHKS, CDR2 YYEKEE (reference sequence). Trimming stripped 0 bases from V and 2 bases from J, with 10 bases between. The DNA for the CDR3 is TGTGCCAGCAGCTTGGGGATTTACCCCACAGATACGCAGTATTTT. Its protein product is CASSLGIYPTDTQYF. The full variable domain, rest sourced from reference TRBV5-5 and TRBJ2-3, is DAGVTQSPTHLIKTRGQQVTLRCSPISGHKSVSWYQQVLGQGPQFIFQYYEKEERGRGNFPDRFSARQFPNYSSELNVNALLLGDSALYLCASSLGIYPTDTQYFGPGTRLTVL.

This clonotype was seen more than once but under ten times. This chain joins TRBV12-3 or TRBV12-4 and TRBJ2-5, with TRBD1 matching over 9 bases. J lost 3 bases, V lost 5 bases, and 1 base had no gene match. The CDR3 has 13 residues. The DNA for the CDR3 is TGTGCCAGCAGTCGACAGGGGGAAGAGACCCAGTACTTC. This gives the protein CASSRQGEETQYF.

This clonotype was picked up many times. Here the CDR3 DNA reads TGCAGTGCTACAAGACAGAGCTCTGGAAACACCATATATTTT. Its protein is CSATRQSSGNTIYF. V gene TRBV20-1 combines with J gene TRBJ1-3, with D maybe TRBD1 (5 bases). The CDR3 has 14 residues. Germline V CDR1 and CDR2: DFQATT, SNEGSKA (reference sequence). V was trimmed by 4 bases and J by 0 bases, leaving 10 bases between them.

This clonotype was seen only a few times. The CDR3 reads CSEDRGNGYTF. The CDR3 DNA is TGCAGTGAAGACAGGGGAAACGGCTACACCTTC. This chain connects TRBV20-1 to TRBJ1-2, with 8 bases matching TRBD1. The trim removed 7 bases at V and 8 bases at J, leaving 6 bases unmatched. CDR3 length equals 11 residues. Per germline, CDR1 DFQATT and CDR2 SNEGSKA (reference sequence).

The V call is TRBV14, the J call TRBJ2-1, with 7 bases matching TRBD1. Germline V gene sequence: CDR1 SGHDN, CDR2 FVKESK. The CDR3 has 13 amino acids. Unmatched junction bases numbered 7, after V lost 5 bases and J lost 9 bases. The CDR3 nucleotides are TGTGCCAGCAGCGTGGACAGGAACGGTGAGCAGTTCTTC. It is translated as CASSVDRNGEQFF.

This clonotype appeared a few times. CDR3 loop: CASSSHRDRGLRTDTQYF. The CDR3 nucleotides read TGTGCCAGCAGCTCTCATCGGGACAGGGGGCTGCGGACAGATACGCAGTATTTT. V gene TRBV11-2 combines with J gene TRBJ2-3; 12 bases fit TRBD1. The CDR3 loop spans 18 amino acids. The V and J ends lost 4 bases and 3 bases, in that order; junction bases with no gene match: 11. Germline lookup yields CDR1 SGHAT and CDR2 FQNNGV.

Judged by abundance, this clonotype is medium-sized (0.01 to 0.1%). The V call is TRBV2, the J call TRBJ2-1; 12 positions match TRBD2. J gave up 2 bases and V 1 base, and 3 bases lay outside the gene matches. CDR1 is SNHLY, CDR2 FYNNEI, per germline. The CDR3 is 17 amino acids. For the CDR3, the DNA is TGTGCCAGCAGTGAAGTAGCTAGCGGGGGGGCCTACAATGAGCAGTTCTTC. Its translation: CASSEVASGGAYNEQFF.

In this sample, this clonotype turned up many times. The V and J genes are TRBV19 and TRBJ1-2, with 7 bases aligning to TRBD1. This CDR3 has 15 residues. From germline, CDR1 is LNHDA and CDR2 SQIVND (reference sequence). V gave up 11 bases and J gave up 0 bases; unmatched junction bases: 12. The CDR3 spells CAGWSNRGANYGYTF. The CDR3 DNA follows: TGTGCCGGATGGTCGAACAGGGGTGCTAACTATGGCTACACCTTC.

This clonotype appeared many times. J is TRBJ1-1 and V is TRBV11-2; no definite D call. V lost 3 bases and J lost 0, with 8 bases in between. Germline V gene sequence: CDR1 SGHAT, CDR2 FQNNGV. CDR3 length: 14 residues. This CDR3 is CASSFSGMNTEAFF. As DNA, the CDR3 is TGTGCCAGCAGCTTCTCAGGAATGAACACTGAAGCTTTCTTT.

This clonotype appeared many times. The V call is TRBV18, the J call TRBJ1-2, with no clear D. Trimming took 3 bases from V and 4 from J, leaving 9 bases between them. Germline-derived CDR1 and CDR2 are KGHSH and LQKENI. The CDR3 is made up of 13 amino acids. The CDR3 DNA sequence: TGTGCCAGCTCACCCGGTGAGGGCTATGGCTACACCTTC. Encoded protein: CASSPGEGYGYTF.

CDR3 in amino acids: CSARRSTGGSGELFF. In DNA, the CDR3 is TGCAGTGCTAGAAGGTCCACAGGGGGCTCCGGGGAGCTGTTTTTT. The chain is built from TRBV20-1 and TRBJ2-2; TRBD1 matches 9 bases. V lost 2 bases, J lost 6 bases, and 7 bases stayed unmatched. CDR3 length equals 15 residues. CDR1 and CDR2 (germline): DFQATT, SNEGSKA (reference sequence).

In this sample, this clonotype turned up many times. The rearrangement links TRBV6-1 to TRBJ2-2; D is ambiguous. The CDR3 sequence is 13 residues long. Trimming took 3 bases from V and 5 from J, leaving 7 bases between them. Per the germline V gene, CDR1 is MNHNS and CDR2 is SASEGT. This chain's CDR3 is CASSEAQTGELFF. In DNA form, the CDR3 reads TGTGCCAGCAGTGAGGCCCAGACCGGGGAGCTGTTTTTT.